Listed below are T cell receptor beta chains from one sample, sequenced in a study of blood T cell repertoires in COVID-19. Measured with immunoSEQ multiplex PCR; TCRdb has only the in-frame clones, and not every one. The data show 130,000 to 150,000 clones, 89% seen once. Material for sequencing was peripheral blood. The receptors come from a human donor in a cohort sampled during active COVID-19. Both conserved end residues are part of each CDR3. A D gene is named only where the DNA matches it firmly. Only some rows state a clone size, as once, few, many or a class for expanded clones.

J gene: TRBJ2-1
D gene: NA
V gene: TRBV5-4
clone size: NA
CDR3 DNA: TGTGCCAGCAGCTCCCACAACCCTACTAGCGAGCAGTTCTTC
CDR3 protein: CASSSHNPTSEQFF

J gene: TRBJ1-5
D gene: NA
V gene: TRBV5-6
clone size: once
CDR3 DNA: TGTGCCAGCAGCTTCACTCCTGATCAGCCCCAGCATTTT
CDR3 protein: CASSFTPDQPQHF

J gene: TRBJ2-5
D gene: NA
V gene: TRBV5-1
clone size: NA
CDR3 DNA: TGCGCCAGCAGCTTGGGGGTAGCAGGGTACCAAGAGACCCAGTACTTC
CDR3 protein: CASSLGVAGYQETQYF

J gene: TRBJ2-5
D gene: NA
V gene: TRBV3-1/TRBV3-2
clone size: NA
CDR3 DNA: TGTGCCAGCAGCCTTGAAGTAGCCCAGTACTTC
CDR3 protein: CASSLEVAQYF

J gene: TRBJ1-2
D gene: NA
V gene: TRBV9
clone size: NA
CDR3 DNA: TGTGCCAGCAGCGGAACGGGGCAGGCAGGGGCTGGGGGCTACACCTTC
CDR3 protein: CASSGTGQAGAGGYTF

J gene: TRBJ1-4
D gene: NA
V gene: TRBV10-3
clone size: NA
CDR3 DNA: TGTGCCATCAGTGAGTCGACAGGAAAACTGTTTTTT
CDR3 protein: CAISESTGKLFF

J gene: TRBJ2-3
D gene: TRBD2
V gene: TRBV5-4
clone size: once
CDR3 DNA: TGTGCCAGCACCCCACTAGCGGGGGGAGTCACAGATACGCAGTATTTT
CDR3 protein: CASTPLAGGVTDTQYF

J gene: TRBJ2-3
D gene: NA
V gene: TRBV27
clone size: NA
CDR3 DNA: TGTGCCAGCAGGTGGGGCAGTGATACGCAGTATTTT
CDR3 protein: CASRWGSDTQYF

J gene: TRBJ1-4
D gene: NA
V gene: TRBV5-8
clone size: NA
CDR3 DNA: TGTGCCAGCAGCTTTCGGGGGGCTGAGGGAACTAATGAAAAACTGTTTTTT
CDR3 protein: CASSFRGAEGTNEKLFF

J gene: TRBJ2-1
D gene: NA
V gene: TRBV9
clone size: NA
CDR3 DNA: TGTGCCAGCAGCCCGCGCGGCCCGGGATCTTACAATGAGCAGTTCTTC
CDR3 protein: CASSPRGPGSYNEQFF

J gene: TRBJ2-1
D gene: TRBD2
V gene: TRBV29-1
clone size: NA
CDR3 DNA: TGCAGCGTCTTCGGGAGGGCGGGGGGGCCAGGAGAGCAGTTCTTC
CDR3 protein: CSVFGRAGGPGEQFF

J gene: TRBJ2-2
D gene: NA
V gene: TRBV5-1
clone size: once
CDR3 DNA: TGCGCCAGCAGCCACACCAGGGCCCCCGGGGAGCTGTTTTTT
CDR3 protein: CASSHTRAPGELFF

J gene: TRBJ2-2
D gene: TRBD2
V gene: TRBV19
clone size: NA
CDR3 DNA: TGTGCCAGTACCGGAAGGGAGGGACTAGCGGTTTCCGGGGAGCTGTTTTTT
CDR3 protein: CASTGREGLAVSGELFF

J gene: TRBJ1-1
D gene: TRBD1
V gene: TRBV7-8
clone size: NA
CDR3 DNA: TGTGCCAGCAGCCAAGACAGGGGGATGAACACTGAAGCTTTCTTT
CDR3 protein: CASSQDRGMNTEAFF